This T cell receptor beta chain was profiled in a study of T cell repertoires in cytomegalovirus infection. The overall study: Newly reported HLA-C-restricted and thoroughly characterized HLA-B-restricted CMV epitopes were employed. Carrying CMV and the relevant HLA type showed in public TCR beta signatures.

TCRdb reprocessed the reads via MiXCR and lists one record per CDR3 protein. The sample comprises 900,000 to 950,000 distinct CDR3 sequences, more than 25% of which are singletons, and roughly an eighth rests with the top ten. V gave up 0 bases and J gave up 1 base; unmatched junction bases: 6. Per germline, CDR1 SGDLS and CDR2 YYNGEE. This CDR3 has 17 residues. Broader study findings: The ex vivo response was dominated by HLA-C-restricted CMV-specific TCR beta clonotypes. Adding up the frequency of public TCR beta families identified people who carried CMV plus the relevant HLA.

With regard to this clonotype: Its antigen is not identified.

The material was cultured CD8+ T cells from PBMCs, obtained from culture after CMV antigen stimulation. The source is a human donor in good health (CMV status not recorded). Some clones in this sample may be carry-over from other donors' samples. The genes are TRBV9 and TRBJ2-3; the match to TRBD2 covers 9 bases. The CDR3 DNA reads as TGTGCCAGCAGCGTAGCTACCCAGCGGGGGGGCACAGATACGCAGTATTTT. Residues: CASSVATQRGGTDTQYF.